This TCR beta chain was documented in a study of blood T cell repertoires in COVID-19. CDR3 length: 15 residues. Trimming removed 0 bases at V and 8 bases at J, with 17 bases between. The germline CDR1 and CDR2 sequences are SGDLS and YYNGEE. Profiled with immunoSEQ multiplex PCR; TCRdb holds only in-frame clones, not every one. The table shows 95,000 to 100,000 clones, with around 87% occurring only once. The sequencing sample was made of peripheral blood. This clonotype originated in a woman aged 30 to 39 with acute or convalescent COVID-19. This chain uses TRBV9 with TRBJ1-2; D is unresolved. The CDR3 DNA reads as TGTGCCAGCAGCGTAGGCGGTCCCGCCGTATCCGGCTACACCTTC. It codes for CASSVGGPAVSGYTF.